This T cell receptor (beta chain) is drawn from a study of blood T cells in healthy people across ages (dated by TCRdb to between 2014 and 2016). For the study in its entirety: In model experiments, template switching captured roughly one uniquely barcoded TCR beta cDNA molecule for every two T cells. Four age groups were formed from the donors: young (average 16 years), middle-aged (approximately 41), aged (roughly 56) and long-lived (about 80). Two additional independent replicas of 1 million unique cDNA reads from the same blood draw were analyzed for two donors (one aged 18 to 30 and one aged 80 or older). To avoid experimental bias, donors of different ages were randomly spread across the sequencing lanes. Age-related changes in TCR beta repertoire diversity were measured in the study by deep sequencing normalized with unique cDNA molecular identifiers.

This clonotype was counted only a few times. Its antigen is not yet known. No base qualities exist here, and no much larger clone lies one base off it. The approximately 41 donors, aged roughly 6 to 90 years, were systemically healthy Caucasian individuals from Russia. Roughly 11 milliliters of peripheral blood were drawn from each donor into EDTA-treated Vacutainer tubes. Ficoll-Paque density-gradient centrifugation was used to isolate PBMCs, with at least 7 million obtained per sample. Trizol reagent was used to extract total RNA from the PBMCs, yielding at least 5 micrograms per sample. The percentages of naive CD45RAhigh/CD27high T cells were determined by flow cytometry on a PBMC aliquot from every donor. The library was made by 5' RACE. TCRdb shows the sequencer as Illumina HiSeq 2500. The second PCR ran for roughly 6 to 11 cycles and used a J-beta primer mix along with a sample-barcoded 5' primer. A unique molecular identifier was introduced onto each TCR beta cDNA molecule by a template-switch 5' adaptor carrying 12 random nucleotides. Each sample yielded at least 2.5 million CDR3-containing paired-end reads. All of the RNA was converted into first-strand cDNA using the Mint cDNA synthesis kit, with a TRBC-specific oligonucleotide serving as the primer. All cDNA was treated with uracil-DNA glycosylase and then went through a first 18-cycle PCR with the universal primers M1SS and BC2_uni_R. The study's processing was this. For normalization, 1 million high-quality reads were randomly selected from each sample, with every read carrying a distinct molecular identifier. Reads with shared molecular identifiers were discarded instead of being binned into consensus sequences. MiTCR, set to a Q25 quality threshold and the strictest error-elimination algorithm, was used for CDR3 identification, clonotype clustering and error correction. A nonparametric unseen species model with Euler transformation was used to estimate a lower bound on total TCR beta diversity. The public reads were reprocessed in TCRdb via fastp at Q25 and MiXCR, keeping in-frame beta chains. Entries that share a CDR3 protein sequence are merged under the most common genes and DNA. In this record, the V and J calls reflect TCRdb's handling and not the investigators' own analysis. The sample includes more than 1,400,000 distinct CDR3 sequences, with roughly 40% observed a single time. Approximately 7.9% of the sample comes from the top ten.

Results and caveats for the whole study, not just this receptor: Compared with the aged group, the long-lived group had more naive CD4+ T cells, fewer expanded clones and increased TCR diversity, a pattern suggesting age selection. Estimates of total diversity based on one million sequenced T cells were considered lower bounds and underestimates. Because the CMV infection status of the donors was unknown, age-related changes in expanded clonotypes may potentially have been confounded. Because profiling used bulk unsorted PBMCs, naive and antigen-experienced compartments could not be compared conclusively. As age increased, observed TCR beta diversity per million T cells dropped in a roughly linear way, and a significant reduction was already evident by age about 40. Observed TCR beta diversity correlated strongly with the percentage of naive T cells measured by flow cytometry.

Sequencing was done on a sample of blood. This clonotype originated in a woman aged 18-29 years in good health.

The sequenced DNA: TGTGCCAGCAGTCATTCATTGGCGGGAGAGACCCAGTACTTC. Its protein reads: CASSHSLAGETQYF. This chain is built from TRBV27 and TRBJ2-5, with TRBD2 perhaps the D gene, on 5 matching bases. Reading from cysteine to phenylalanine, the CDR3 counts 14 amino acids. Of the read, only the CDR3 DNA is kept; its 42 bases are in frame from base 1. The CDR1 and CDR2 encoded by the germline V gene (reference sequence) are MNHEY and SMNVEV. V loses 5 bases, J loses 4 bases, and the germline ends lie 14 bases apart.